The rows below give T cell receptor beta chains drawn from one sample of a study of human thymus T cells. The assay was immunoSEQ multiplex PCR, and TCRdb's table has in-frame clones only and misses some. The table records 46,000 or so clones, 95% of them present only once. Material for sequencing was blood. Receptors originate from a girl under three years old with a congenital heart defect but otherwise immunologically healthy. Each CDR3 is given with its conserved first and last residue. Each record gives: clone size, V gene, CDR3 protein. Only some rows state a clone size, as once, few, many or a class for expanded clones.

clone size: NA; V gene: TRBV28; CDR3 protein: CASSPLFHFGGIRSYEQYF
clone size: NA; V gene: TRBV25-1; CDR3 protein: CASSGSLTGNQPQHF
clone size: NA; V gene: TRBV20-1; CDR3 protein: CSARDTYEQYF
clone size: NA; V gene: TRBV5-4; CDR3 protein: CASSLDRGNEQFF
clone size: NA; V gene: TRBV5-4; CDR3 protein: CASSWGGMSDTQYF
clone size: NA; V gene: TRBV6-5; CDR3 protein: CASSKTGLGNQPQHF
clone size: NA; V gene: TRBV4-1; CDR3 protein: CASSISQWEGNEKLFF
clone size: few; V gene: TRBV5-1; CDR3 protein: CASSLGGSSYEQYF
clone size: NA; V gene: TRBV27; CDR3 protein: CASSTMSGQPQHF
clone size: NA; V gene: TRBV7-8; CDR3 protein: CASFGGGPHGYTF
clone size: NA; V gene: TRBV5-6; CDR3 protein: CASSFVKRGTPYEQYF
clone size: once; V gene: TRBV11-2; CDR3 protein: CASSNLIWTVANYGYTF
clone size: NA; V gene: TRBV5-4; CDR3 protein: CASSLIATGTGAYNEQFF
clone size: once; V gene: TRBV28; CDR3 protein: CASSRTPGLAGVDEQFF
clone size: NA; V gene: TRBV4-1; CDR3 protein: CASSHPFGDTYLTSSYNEQFF
clone size: once; V gene: TRBV30; CDR3 protein: CAWRRAFSYNEQFF
clone size: NA; V gene: TRBV4-1; CDR3 protein: CASSLILPAGPSYEQYF
clone size: NA; V gene: TRBV2; CDR3 protein: CASSSSGSSYEQYF
clone size: NA; V gene: TRBV7-9; CDR3 protein: CASSATGSGISTDTQYF
clone size: NA; V gene: TRBV11-1; CDR3 protein: CASSLGTSGRHTDTQYF
clone size: NA; V gene: TRBV21-1; CDR3 protein: CASSKHREETQYF